This T cell receptor (beta chain) stems from a study of control samples from healthy donors and cancer patients. This clone was seen a single time. TCRdb's copy holds only in-frame clones and misses some; the assay was immunoSEQ multiplex PCR. The repertoire holds under 200,000 clones, approximately 94% seen once, with around 15% in the top ten. Germline CDR1 reads SEHNR; CDR2 reads FQNEAQ (reference sequence). CDR3 length: 16 amino acids. Trimming stripped 5 bases from V and 4 bases from J, with 20 bases between. This receptor was obtained from a man between 60 and 70 years old with colorectal cancer. This chain joins TRBV7-9 and TRBJ1-2, with a tentative D call TRBD1 (6 bases). The sequenced sample was PBMCs. In DNA, the CDR3 is TGTGCCAGCAGCGCCCAAGGGGGGGGACGGGCCTATGGCTACACCTTC. Protein: CASSAQGGGRAYGYTF.